These T cell receptor beta chains were read from a single sample in a study of long-term antiretroviral therapy in people with HIV. Assay used: immunoSEQ multiplex PCR; TCRdb lists only in-frame clones, some missing. There are about 18,000 clones in the sample; approximately 80% occur only once, and more than 15% lies in the top ten. The source was unsorted PBMCs, collected 0.6 years after starting antiretroviral therapy. These receptors were taken from a woman aged 18-29 years with HIV. The CDR3 runs from the conserved cysteine through the conserved F or W. D genes are given only for firm matches. The size of a clone is reported for some rows only, either as once, few or many, or as a class for expanded clones.

D gene: TRBD2; clone size: -; V gene: TRBV4-2; J gene: TRBJ2-3; CDR3 protein: CASSQGNRGGGADTQYF; CDR3 DNA: TGTGCCAGCAGCCAAGGGAATCGGGGCGGGGGGGCAGATACGCAGTATTTT
D gene: -; clone size: -; V gene: TRBV2; J gene: TRBJ2-7; CDR3 protein: CASSEQGTHEQYF; CDR3 DNA: TGTGCCAGCAGTGAGCAGGGCACCCACGAGCAGTACTTC
D gene: -; clone size: -; V gene: TRBV4-3; J gene: TRBJ2-1; CDR3 protein: CASSHLGVPGNEQFF; CDR3 DNA: TGCGCCAGCAGCCACCTGGGAGTACCCGGGAATGAGCAGTTCTTC
D gene: -; clone size: medium-sized; V gene: TRBV15; J gene: TRBJ1-4; CDR3 protein: CATSSSGASNEKLFF; CDR3 DNA: TGTGCCACCAGCAGCTCAGGGGCCTCCAATGAAAAACTGTTTTTT
D gene: -; clone size: -; V gene: TRBV9; J gene: TRBJ1-3; CDR3 protein: CASSPRGDSGNTIYF; CDR3 DNA: TGTGCCAGCAGCCCTAGAGGTGACTCTGGAAACACCATATATTTT
D gene: TRBD1; clone size: -; V gene: TRBV6-5; J gene: TRBJ2-7; CDR3 protein: CASSYGRGQYEQYF; CDR3 DNA: TGTGCCAGCAGTTACGGCAGGGGGCAGTACGAGCAGTACTTC
D gene: -; clone size: -; V gene: TRBV18; J gene: TRBJ2-7; CDR3 protein: CASSPLASPYEQYF; CDR3 DNA: TGTGCCAGCTCACCATTGGCCTCTCCCTACGAGCAGTACTTC
D gene: -; clone size: -; V gene: TRBV11-2; J gene: TRBJ1-2; CDR3 protein: CASSQDLGGYTF; CDR3 DNA: TGCGCCAGCAGCCAAGATCTCGGCGGCTACACCTTC
D gene: -; clone size: few; V gene: TRBV27; J gene: TRBJ2-6; CDR3 protein: CASGMGWSGANVLTF; CDR3 DNA: TGTGCCAGCGGAATGGGATGGTCTGGGGCCAACGTCCTGACTTTC
D gene: TRBD2; clone size: -; V gene: TRBV9; J gene: TRBJ2-3; CDR3 protein: CASSPGTSGADTQYF; CDR3 DNA: TGTGCCAGCAGCCCAGGGACTAGCGGCGCAGATACGCAGTATTTT
D gene: TRBD1; clone size: few; V gene: TRBV12-5; J gene: TRBJ1-3; CDR3 protein: CASGLVGRGKDTIYF; CDR3 DNA: TGTGCTAGTGGTTTGGTAGGCAGGGGGAAGGACACCATATATTTT
D gene: -; clone size: -; V gene: TRBV11-2; J gene: TRBJ2-7; CDR3 protein: CASSTTGSYEQYF; CDR3 DNA: TGTGCCAGCAGTACTACAGGGTCCTACGAGCAGTACTTC
D gene: TRBD2; clone size: -; V gene: TRBV7-2; J gene: TRBJ2-1; CDR3 protein: CASSPELAGWGNEQFF; CDR3 DNA: TGTGCCAGCAGCCCAGAACTAGCGGGATGGGGCAATGAGCAGTTCTTC
D gene: -; clone size: -; V gene: TRBV2; J gene: TRBJ2-1; CDR3 protein: CASILDTQSEQFF; CDR3 DNA: TGTGCCAGCATTTTAGACACCCAAAGTGAGCAGTTCTTC